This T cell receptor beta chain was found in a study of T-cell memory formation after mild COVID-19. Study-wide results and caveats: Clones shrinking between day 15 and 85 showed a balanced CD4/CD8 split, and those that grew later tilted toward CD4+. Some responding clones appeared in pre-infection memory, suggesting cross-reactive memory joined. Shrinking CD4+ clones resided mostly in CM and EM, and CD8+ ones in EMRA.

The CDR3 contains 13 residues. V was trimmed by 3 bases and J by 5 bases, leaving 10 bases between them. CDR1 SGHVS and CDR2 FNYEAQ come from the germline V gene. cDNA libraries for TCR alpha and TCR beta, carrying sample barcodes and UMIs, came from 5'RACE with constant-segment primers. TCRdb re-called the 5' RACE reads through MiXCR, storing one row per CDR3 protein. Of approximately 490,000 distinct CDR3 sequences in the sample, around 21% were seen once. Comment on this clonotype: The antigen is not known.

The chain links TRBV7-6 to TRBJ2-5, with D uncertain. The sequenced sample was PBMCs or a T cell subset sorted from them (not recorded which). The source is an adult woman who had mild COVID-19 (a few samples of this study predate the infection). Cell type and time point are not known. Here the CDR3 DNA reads TGTGCCAGCAGCTTTTCAGGTATCGAGACCCAGTACTTC. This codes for CASSFSGIETQYF.